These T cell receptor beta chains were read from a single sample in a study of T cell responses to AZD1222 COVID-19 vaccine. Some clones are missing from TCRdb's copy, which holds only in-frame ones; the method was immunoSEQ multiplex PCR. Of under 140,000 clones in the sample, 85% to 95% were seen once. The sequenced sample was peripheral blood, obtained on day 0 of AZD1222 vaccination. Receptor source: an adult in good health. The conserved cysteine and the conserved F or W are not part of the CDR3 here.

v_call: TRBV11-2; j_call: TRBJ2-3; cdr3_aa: ASSSLEGGPNTQY
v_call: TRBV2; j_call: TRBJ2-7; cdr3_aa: ASSATGTGGYEQY
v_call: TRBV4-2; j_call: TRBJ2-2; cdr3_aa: ASSHQRTGAGGELF
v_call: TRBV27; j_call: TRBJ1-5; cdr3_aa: ASSGAYSNQPQH
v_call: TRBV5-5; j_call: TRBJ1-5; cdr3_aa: ASSLGGGSGNQPQH
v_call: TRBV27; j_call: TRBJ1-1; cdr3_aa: ASNIHSGNTEAF
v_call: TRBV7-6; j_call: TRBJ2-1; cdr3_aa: ASSSGQGMAEEQF
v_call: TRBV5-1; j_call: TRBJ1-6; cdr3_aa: ASTNLPGQGQSPLH
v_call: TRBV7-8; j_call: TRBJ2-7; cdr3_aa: ASSLPDSYEQY
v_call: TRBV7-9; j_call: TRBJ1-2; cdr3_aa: ASSWFGYGYT
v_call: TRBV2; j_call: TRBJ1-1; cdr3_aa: ASSPGEGMNTEAF
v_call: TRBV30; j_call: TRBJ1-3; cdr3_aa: AWSDFSSSGNTIY
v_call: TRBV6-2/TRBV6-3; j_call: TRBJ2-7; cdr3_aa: ASSYSKLEYSYEQY
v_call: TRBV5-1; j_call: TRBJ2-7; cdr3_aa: ASSLEGGPTYEQY
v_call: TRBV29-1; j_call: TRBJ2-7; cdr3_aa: SVDGQGTYEQY
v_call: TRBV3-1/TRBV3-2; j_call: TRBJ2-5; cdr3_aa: ASSLGRGTLTQETQY
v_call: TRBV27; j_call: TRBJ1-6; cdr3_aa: ASSLFNGNSPLH
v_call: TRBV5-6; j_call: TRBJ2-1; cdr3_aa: ASSLLLAALQQF
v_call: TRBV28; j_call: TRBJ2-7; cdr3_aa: ASSLSAWNRGHEQY
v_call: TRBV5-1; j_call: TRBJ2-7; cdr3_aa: ASSSVDRNYEQY
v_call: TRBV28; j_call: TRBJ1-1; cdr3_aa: ASSPTGSFTEAF
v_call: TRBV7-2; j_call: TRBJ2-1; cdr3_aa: ASSLGGASYNEQF
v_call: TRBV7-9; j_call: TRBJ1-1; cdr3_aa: ASSFDRANTEAF
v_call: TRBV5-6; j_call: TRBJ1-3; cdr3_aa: ASSTRDSLSGNTIY
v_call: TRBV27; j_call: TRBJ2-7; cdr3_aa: ASRSLSGGAREQY